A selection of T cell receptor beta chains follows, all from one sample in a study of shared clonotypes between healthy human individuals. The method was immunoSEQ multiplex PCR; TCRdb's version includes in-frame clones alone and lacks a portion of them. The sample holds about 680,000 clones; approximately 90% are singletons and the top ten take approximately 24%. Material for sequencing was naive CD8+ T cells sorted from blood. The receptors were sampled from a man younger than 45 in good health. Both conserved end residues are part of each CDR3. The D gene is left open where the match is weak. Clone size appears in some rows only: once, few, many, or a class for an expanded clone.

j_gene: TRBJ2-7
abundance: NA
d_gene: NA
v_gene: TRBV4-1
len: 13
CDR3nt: TGCGCCAGCAGCCAAGGACTAGGGTACGAGCAGTACTTC
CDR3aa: CASSQGLGYEQYF

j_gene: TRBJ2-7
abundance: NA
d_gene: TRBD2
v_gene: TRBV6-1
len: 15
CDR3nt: TGTGCCAGCAGTATCCGACTAGCGGGTACCCACGAGCAGTACTTC
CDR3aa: CASSIRLAGTHEQYF

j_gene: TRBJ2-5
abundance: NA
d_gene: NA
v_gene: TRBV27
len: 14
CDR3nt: TGTGCCAGCAGTTTATGGAGGGACTCGGAGACCCAGTACTTC
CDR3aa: CASSLWRDSETQYF

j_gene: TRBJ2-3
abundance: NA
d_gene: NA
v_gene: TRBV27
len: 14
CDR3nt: TGTGCCAGCGCCCCCGGGGTAATGACAGATACGCAGTATTTT
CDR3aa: CASAPGVMTDTQYF

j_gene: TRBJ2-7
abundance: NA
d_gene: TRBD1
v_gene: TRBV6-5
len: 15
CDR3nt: TGTGCCAGCAGTTACGGTGACGGACAGGTTTACGAGCAGTACTTC
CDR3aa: CASSYGDGQVYEQYF

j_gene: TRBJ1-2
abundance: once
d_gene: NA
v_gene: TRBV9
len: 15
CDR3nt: TGTGCCAGCAGCGGAGGAAGTGGAGCTTTGTTAGGCTACACCTTC
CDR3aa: CASSGGSGALLGYTF

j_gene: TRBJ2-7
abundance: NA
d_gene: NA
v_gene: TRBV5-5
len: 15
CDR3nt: TGTGCCAGCAGCTTTTTCACAGGCGGGACCTACGAGCAGTACTTC
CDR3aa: CASSFFTGGTYEQYF

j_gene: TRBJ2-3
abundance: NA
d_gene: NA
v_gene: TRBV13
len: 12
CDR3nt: TGTGCCAGCAGCTACCGGACAGATACGCAGTATTTT
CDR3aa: CASSYRTDTQYF

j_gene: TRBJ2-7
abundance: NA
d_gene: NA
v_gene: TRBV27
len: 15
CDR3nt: TGTGCCAGCAGTTTTGGCGGAGGGCAGATCTACGAGCAGTACTTC
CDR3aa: CASSFGGGQIYEQYF

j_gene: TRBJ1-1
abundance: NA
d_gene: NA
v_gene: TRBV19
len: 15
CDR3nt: TGTGCCAGTAGTATCGTATCTGGGGGGCCCGTTGCAGCTTTCTTT
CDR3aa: CASSIVSGGPVAAFF

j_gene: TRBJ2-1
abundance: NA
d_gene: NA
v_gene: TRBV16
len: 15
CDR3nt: TGTGCCAGCAGCCGGGTTCGAGCAGGGGATAATGAGCAGTTCTTC
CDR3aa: CASSRVRAGDNEQFF

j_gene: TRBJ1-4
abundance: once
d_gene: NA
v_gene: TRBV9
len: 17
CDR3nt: TGTGCCAGCAGCGTAGCCGCCATATCGGGTCCTAATGAAAAACTGTTTTTT
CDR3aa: CASSVAAISGPNEKLFF

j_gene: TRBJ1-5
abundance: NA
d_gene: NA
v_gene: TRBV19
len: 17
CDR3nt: TGTGCCAGTAGTTATCGGGGAGGACTCTATAGCAATCAGCCCCAGCATTTT
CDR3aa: CASSYRGGLYSNQPQHF

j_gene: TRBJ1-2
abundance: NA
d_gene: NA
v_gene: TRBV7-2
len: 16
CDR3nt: TGTGCCAGCAGCTTAGAAGCTGGGGGCGGCTACTATGGCTACACCTTC
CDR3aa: CASSLEAGGGYYGYTF

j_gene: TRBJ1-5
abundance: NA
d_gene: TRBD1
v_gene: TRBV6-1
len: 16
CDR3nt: TGTGCCAGCAGTGAAGAACGGACAGGGGTCCGTCAGCCCCAGCATTTT
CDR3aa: CASSEERTGVRQPQHF

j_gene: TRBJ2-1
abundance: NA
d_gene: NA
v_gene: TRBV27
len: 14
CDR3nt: TGTGCCAGCAGTTTTATCAGCTCCTACAATGAGCAGTTCTTC
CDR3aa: CASSFISSYNEQFF

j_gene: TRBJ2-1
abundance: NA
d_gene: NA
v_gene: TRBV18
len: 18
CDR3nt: TGTGCCAGCTCCCCCTATCGGGGGCCCCCGAGCTCCTACAATGAGCAGTTCTTC
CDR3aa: CASSPYRGPPSSYNEQFF

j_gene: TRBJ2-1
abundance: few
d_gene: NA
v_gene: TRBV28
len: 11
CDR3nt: TGTGCCAGCAGTTTCGGTAGTGAGCAGTTCTTC
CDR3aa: CASSFGSEQFF

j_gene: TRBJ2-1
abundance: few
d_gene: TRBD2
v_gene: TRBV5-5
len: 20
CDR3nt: TGTGCCAGCAGCCCCCCGGTGGGACTAGCGGGAGTAGCTGATTACAATGAGCAGTTCTTC
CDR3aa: CASSPPVGLAGVADYNEQFF

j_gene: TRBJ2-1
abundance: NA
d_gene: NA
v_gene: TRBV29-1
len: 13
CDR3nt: TGCAGCGTTGTCAGCAGCTCCTACAATGAGCAGTTCTTC
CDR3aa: CSVVSSSYNEQFF

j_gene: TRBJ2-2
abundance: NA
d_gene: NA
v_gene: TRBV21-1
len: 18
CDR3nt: NA
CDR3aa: CASSKALFVGRGNGELFF

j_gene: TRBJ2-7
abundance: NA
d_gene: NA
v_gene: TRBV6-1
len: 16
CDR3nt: TGTGCCAGCAGTGCCTTTTCCGGGACCGAGACCTACGAGCAGTACTTC
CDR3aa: CASSAFSGTETYEQYF

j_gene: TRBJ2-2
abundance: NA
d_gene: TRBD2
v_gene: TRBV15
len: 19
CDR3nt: TGTGCCACCAGCATTACTCCGGGACTAGCGGGAGAGGGTTCCGGGGAGCTGTTTTTT
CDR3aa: CATSITPGLAGEGSGELFF

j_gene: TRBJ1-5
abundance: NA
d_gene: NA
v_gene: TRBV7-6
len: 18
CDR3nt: TGTGCCAGCAGCCCCATCGTCGTTCAGGGATCCAACAATCAGCCCCAGCATTTT
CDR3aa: CASSPIVVQGSNNQPQHF

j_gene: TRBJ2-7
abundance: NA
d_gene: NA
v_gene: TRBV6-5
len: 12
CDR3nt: TGTGCCAGCCAAGGGGCTCCCTACGAGCAGTACTTC
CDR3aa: CASQGAPYEQYF

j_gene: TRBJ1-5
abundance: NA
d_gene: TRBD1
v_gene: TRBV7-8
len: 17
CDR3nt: TGTGCCAGCAGCTTAGAGGGGGCCCCATGGAGCAATCAGCCCCAGCATTTT
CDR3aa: CASSLEGAPWSNQPQHF

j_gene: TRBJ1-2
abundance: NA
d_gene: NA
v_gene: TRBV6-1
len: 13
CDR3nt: TGTGCCAGCGACCGACCGGGACTGGAAGGCTACACCTTC
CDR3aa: CASDRPGLEGYTF

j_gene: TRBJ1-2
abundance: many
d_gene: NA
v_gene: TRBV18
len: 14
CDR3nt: TGTGCCAGCTCACCACCCACAGAGTCCTATGGCTACACCTTC
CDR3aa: CASSPPTESYGYTF

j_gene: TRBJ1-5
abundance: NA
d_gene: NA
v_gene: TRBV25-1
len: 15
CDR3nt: TGTGCCAGCAGTGAATGGGGTTCGGGCAATCAGCCCCAGCATTTT
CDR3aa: CASSEWGSGNQPQHF

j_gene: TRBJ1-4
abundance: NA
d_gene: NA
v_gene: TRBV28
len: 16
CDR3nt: TGTGCCAGCAGGGCGCGCGACAGAGCAACTAATGAAAAACTGTTTTTT
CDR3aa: CASRARDRATNEKLFF

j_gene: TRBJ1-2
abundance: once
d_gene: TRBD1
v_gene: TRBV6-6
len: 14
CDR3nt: TGTGCCAGCACTTTACAGGGGGCGGCCTATGGCTACACCTTC
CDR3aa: CASTLQGAAYGYTF

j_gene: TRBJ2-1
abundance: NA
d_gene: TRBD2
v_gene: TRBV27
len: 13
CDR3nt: TGTGCCAGCAGGGGACTAGCACCCAATGAGCAGTTCTTC
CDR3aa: CASRGLAPNEQFF

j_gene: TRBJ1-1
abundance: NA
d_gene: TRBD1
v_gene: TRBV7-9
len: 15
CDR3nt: TGTGCCAGCAGCTACGGGACAGCGAAGAACACTGAAGCTTTCTTT
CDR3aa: CASSYGTAKNTEAFF

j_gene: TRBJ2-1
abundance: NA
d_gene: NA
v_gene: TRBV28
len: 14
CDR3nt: TGTGCCAGCAGTTTCCTGACTAGTTTCGGTGAGCAGTTCTTC
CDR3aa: CASSFLTSFGEQFF

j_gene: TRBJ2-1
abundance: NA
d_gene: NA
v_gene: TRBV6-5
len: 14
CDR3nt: TGTGCCAGCAGTTACTCTGCCTGGGGCAATGAGCAGTTCTTC
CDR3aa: CASSYSAWGNEQFF

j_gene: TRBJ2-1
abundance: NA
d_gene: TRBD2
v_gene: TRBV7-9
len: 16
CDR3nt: TGTGCCAGCAGCTTAGGGCCCGGGAGGCAGTACAATGAGCAGTTCTTC
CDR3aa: CASSLGPGRQYNEQFF

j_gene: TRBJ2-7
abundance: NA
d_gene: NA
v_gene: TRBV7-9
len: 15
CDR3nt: TGTGCCAGCAGCCCCCGCGACGGAAGCTCCTACGAGCAGTACTTC
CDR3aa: CASSPRDGSSYEQYF

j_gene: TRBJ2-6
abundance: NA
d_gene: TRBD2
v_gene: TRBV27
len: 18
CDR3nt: TGTGCCAGCAGTACCCCCCGTATTGCGGGGGACGGGGCCAACGTCCTGACTTTC
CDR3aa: CASSTPRIAGDGANVLTF

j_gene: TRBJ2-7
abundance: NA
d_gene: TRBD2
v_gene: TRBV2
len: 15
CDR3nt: TGTGCCAGCCCAGAGACTAGCGGGCCACCCTACGAGCAGTACTTC
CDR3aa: CASPETSGPPYEQYF

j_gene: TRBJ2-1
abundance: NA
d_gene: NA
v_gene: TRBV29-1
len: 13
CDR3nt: TGCAGCGTAGGGCAGGGACCGTACAATGAGCAGTTCTTC
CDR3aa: CSVGQGPYNEQFF